The rows below give T cell receptor beta chains drawn from one sample of a study of vaccination effects on CD4 cells after COVID-19. TCRdb's table, derived via immunoSEQ multiplex PCR, lists solely in-frame clones and lacks some. The sample holds 35,000 to 55,000 clones; roughly 75% are singletons and the top ten take approximately 29%. Which antigens these TCRs recognize remains unknown. This specimen was CD4+ T cells from PBMCs cultured with a peptide pool, taken before COVID-19 vaccination. All receptors derive from a human donor who had a prior SARS-CoV-2 infection. CDR3s include the opening cysteine and the closing phenylalanine or tryptophan. D genes are given only for firm matches.

TRBJ1-6	-	TRBV30	CAWSVGRVRNSPLHF
TRBJ1-2	-	TRBV7-9	CASSLGGGENYGYTF
TRBJ2-1	TRBD2	TRBV15	CATSKTSGIFEQFF
TRBJ2-5	-	TRBV18	CASSRIYFRETQYF
TRBJ1-1	TRBD1	TRBV2	CASIRDRGTEAFF
TRBJ1-3	-	TRBV7-9	CASSSTRRSGNTIYF
TRBJ2-1	TRBD2	TRBV7-8	CASSSGGGAGSYNEQFF
TRBJ2-7	TRBD2	TRBV5-1	CASSFGTRTFYEQYF
TRBJ2-5	-	TRBV15	CATSREGGRGETQYF
TRBJ1-1	-	TRBV18	CASSPRVNTEAFF
TRBJ2-7	-	TRBV10-3	CAISGAGTYEQYF
TRBJ1-1	-	TRBV15	CATSPQGPMNTEAFF
TRBJ2-4	TRBD1	TRBV25-1	CASSPSGQLIQYF
TRBJ2-2	-	TRBV18	CASSPRTGELFF
TRBJ1-1	-	TRBV6-5	CASSYSVRGTEAFF
TRBJ1-2	-	TRBV9	CASSVEAQQNYGYTF
TRBJ2-1	TRBD2	TRBV18	CASSPLAGVSNEQFF
TRBJ2-7	-	TRBV30	CAWSNQGYEQYF
TRBJ2-3	-	TRBV5-6	CASSLAGIYTDTQYF
TRBJ2-5	TRBD2	TRBV27	CATSQRGTETQYF
TRBJ1-3	TRBD1	TRBV4-1	CASSHGQGISGNTIYF
TRBJ2-7	TRBD2	TRBV11-2	CASTAGRVGNSYEQYF
TRBJ2-1	TRBD2	TRBV2	CASRDTTSGGEQFF
TRBJ1-1	-	TRBV5-1	CASSLEPQGSTEAFF
TRBJ1-5	-	TRBV7-8	CASSRDRLGPNQPQHF
TRBJ2-1	TRBD2	TRBV5-6	CASSDTSGVYNEQFF
TRBJ2-3	-	TRBV5-1	CASSFRDTDTQYF
TRBJ2-7	TRBD2	TRBV5-1	CASSSGTSGTGYEQYF
TRBJ2-2	TRBD2	TRBV5-6	CASSFPLSLAGVNGELFF
TRBJ1-3	TRBD1	TRBV19	CASRDPGQGPNTIYF
TRBJ1-1	-	TRBV9	CASSVGSQSMNTEAFF
TRBJ1-4	-	TRBV29-1	CSVDSGRGSGEKLFF
TRBJ2-1	-	TRBV5-5	CASSDLYNEQFF
TRBJ2-1	-	TRBV19	CASSTTRGGEQFF
TRBJ1-1	-	TRBV5-4	CASSPGVQGLDRTEAFF
TRBJ2-1	-	TRBV7-2	CASSLDPTRVGEQFF
TRBJ2-1	TRBD2	TRBV7-2	CASSPTGTSGRDNEQFF
TRBJ1-1	-	TRBV28	CASSRPGRGNTEAFF
TRBJ2-5	TRBD2	TRBV19	CASSFPAGGLETQYF
TRBJ2-5	TRBD1	TRBV5-1	CASSPGQGQETQYF
TRBJ2-1	TRBD2	TRBV9	CASSVGWTSLNEQFF
TRBJ1-4	-	TRBV19	CASNPGGTKREKLFF
TRBJ2-5	-	TRBV7-9	CASSLYAGTQETQYF
TRBJ2-7	-	TRBV2	CASRYGTASSYEQYF
TRBJ2-1	-	TRBV2	CASDLAGDEQFF
TRBJ1-6	-	TRBV11-2	CASSLGMGGAHSPLHF
TRBJ2-5	-	TRBV2	CASLDGYQETQYF
TRBJ2-7	TRBD1	TRBV27	CASSWDRGPYEQYF
TRBJ2-2	-	TRBV9	CASKGAGELFF
TRBJ2-4	-	TRBV5-5	CASSLAGILSLAKNIQYF
TRBJ1-4	-	TRBV10-3	CAISEFGGINEKLFF
TRBJ2-7	-	TRBV30	CAWSVIYSDNSYEQYF